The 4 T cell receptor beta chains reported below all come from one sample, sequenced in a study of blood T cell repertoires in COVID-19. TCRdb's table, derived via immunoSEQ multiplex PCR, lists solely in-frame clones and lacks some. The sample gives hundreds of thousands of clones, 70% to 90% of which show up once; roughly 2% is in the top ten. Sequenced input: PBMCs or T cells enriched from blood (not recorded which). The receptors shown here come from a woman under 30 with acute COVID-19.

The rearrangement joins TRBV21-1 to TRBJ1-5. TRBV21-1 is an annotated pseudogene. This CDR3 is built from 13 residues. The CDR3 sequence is CAFREYSNQPQHF. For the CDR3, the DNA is TGTGCCTTCCGGGAGTATAGCAATCAGCCCCAGCATTTT.

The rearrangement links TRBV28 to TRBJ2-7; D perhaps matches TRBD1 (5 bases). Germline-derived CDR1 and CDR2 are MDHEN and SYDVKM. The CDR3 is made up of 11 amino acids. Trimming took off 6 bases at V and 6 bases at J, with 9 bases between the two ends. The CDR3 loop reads CASSRVGEQYF. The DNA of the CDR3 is TGTGCCAGCAGCAGGGTCGGCGAGCAGTACTTC. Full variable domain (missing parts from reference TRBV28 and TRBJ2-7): DVKVTQSSRYLVKRTGEKVFLECVQDMDHENMFWYRQDPGLGLRLIYFSYDVKMKEKGDIPEGYSVSREKKERFSLILESASTNQTSMYLCASSRVGEQYFGPGTRLTVT.

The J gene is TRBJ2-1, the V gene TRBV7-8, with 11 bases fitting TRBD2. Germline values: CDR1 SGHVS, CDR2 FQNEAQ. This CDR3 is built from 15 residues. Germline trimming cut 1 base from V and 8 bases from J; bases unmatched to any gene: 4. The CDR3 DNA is TGTGCCAGCAGCTTAGTTAGCGGGGGGGCTTATGAGCAGTTCTTC. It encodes CASSLVSGGAYEQFF. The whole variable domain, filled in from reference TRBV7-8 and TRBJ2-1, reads GAGVSQSPRYKVAKRGQDVALRCDPISGHVSLFWYQQALGQGPEFLTYFQNEAQLDKSGLPSDRFFAERPEGSVSTLKIQRTQQEDSAVYLCASSLVSGGAYEQFFGPGTRLTVL.

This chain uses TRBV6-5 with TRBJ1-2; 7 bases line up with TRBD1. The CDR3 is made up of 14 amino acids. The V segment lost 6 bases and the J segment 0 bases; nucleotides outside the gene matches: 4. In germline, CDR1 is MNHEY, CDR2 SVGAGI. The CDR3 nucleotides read TGTGCCAGCAGCCCGGGACAGACTAACTATGGCTACACCTTC. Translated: CASSPGQTNYGYTF.